Included here is one TCR beta chain sequence, with context. Treatment: roughly 18 received Ad26.COV2.S at low or high dose, single or two shots; several received placebo; per-sample allocation not given. All samples were drawn on day 63, counting from the first vaccine or placebo injection. The assay was immunoSEQ multiplex PCR, and TCRdb's table has in-frame clones only and misses some. The sample consists of fewer than 900,000 clones, about 89% of them appearing once. The data were taken from a study of Ad26.COV2.S vaccination and SARS-CoV-2 variants. The CDR3 totals 15 residues. Trimming took 1 base from V and 3 from J, leaving 16 bases between them. Germline lookup yields CDR1 GTSNPN and CDR2 SVGIG (reference sequence).

The V gene is TRBV30, the J gene TRBJ2-7, with D hard to call. This clonotype was sampled from a person aged 18-60 years who received the Ad26.COV2.S COVID-19 vaccine or a placebo. This specimen consisted of peripheral blood, obtained in a trial of Ad26.COV2.S vaccine versus placebo. CDR3 in DNA: TGTGCCTGGAGTGGACGTGGTGGGAAGGGCTACGAGCAGTACTTC. Translated: CAWSGRGGKGYEQYF.